This T cell receptor beta chain stems from a study of blood T cells in healthy people across ages. A second PCR of 7 to 11 cycles used a sample-barcoded 5' primer and a J-beta primer mix. Via MiXCR, TCRdb re-called the 5' RACE reads, giving one row per CDR3 protein. The sample has roughly 1,800,000 distinct CDR3 sequences, around 50% seen once. Healthy Russian Caucasian donors spanned ages about 6 to 95 years. Study-level results: More naive CD4+ cells and higher diversity marked long-lived donors relative to aged donors. Across samples, TCR beta diversity tracked strongly with naive T cell percentage.

Comment on this clonotype: Its antigen remains unknown.

The sample comprised blood. This clonotype was obtained from a woman between 40 and 55 years old in good health.

Here the CDR3 DNA reads TGCAGTGCTAGAGATCCCCAGCCGGGGGAAAGCAAAAACATTCAGTACTTC. Translating gives CSARDPQPGESKNIQYF. V and J are TRBV20-1 and TRBJ2-4; D is perhaps TRBD2 (6 bases). This CDR3 is 17 amino acids long. V was trimmed by 0 bases and J by 3 bases, leaving 18 bases between them. The germline gives CDR1 DFQATT, CDR2 SNEGSKA (reference sequence).